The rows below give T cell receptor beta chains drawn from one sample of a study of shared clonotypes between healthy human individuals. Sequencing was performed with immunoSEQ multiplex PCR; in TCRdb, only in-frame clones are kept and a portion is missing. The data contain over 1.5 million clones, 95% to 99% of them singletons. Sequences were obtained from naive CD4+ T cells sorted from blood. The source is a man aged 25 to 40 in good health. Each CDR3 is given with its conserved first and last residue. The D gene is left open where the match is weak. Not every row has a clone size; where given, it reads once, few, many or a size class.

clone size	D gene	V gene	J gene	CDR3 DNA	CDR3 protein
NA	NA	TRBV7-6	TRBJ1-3	TGTGCCAGCAGCTTAGGGGTAGCAGGCCCTGGAAACACCATATATTTT	CASSLGVAGPGNTIYF
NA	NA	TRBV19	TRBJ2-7	TGTGCCAGTAACTCATTCCGGGACGGAAACTACGAGCAGTACTTC	CASNSFRDGNYEQYF
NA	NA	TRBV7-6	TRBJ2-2	TGTGCCAGCAGCTTAGTTCCCACGAACACCGGGGAGCTGTTTTTT	CASSLVPTNTGELFF
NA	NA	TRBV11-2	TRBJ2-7	TGTGCCAGCAGCTTATTGAGCTTGAAGGGACGTTACGAGCAGTACTTC	CASSLLSLKGRYEQYF
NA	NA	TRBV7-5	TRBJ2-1	TGTGTCAGAAGCTTTCCGGCGGCCCTCGGGCAGTTCTTC	CVRSFPAALGQFF
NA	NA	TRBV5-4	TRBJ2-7	TGTGCCAGCAGCCCTCAGGCGGGAACTAAATACGAGCAGTACTTC	CASSPQAGTKYEQYF
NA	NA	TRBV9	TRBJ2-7	TGTGCCAGCAGCGCAACAGCGGACCTATTCTACGAGCAGTACTTC	CASSATADLFYEQYF
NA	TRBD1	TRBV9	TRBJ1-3	TGTGCCAGCAGCGCCCCGACAGGGGGAAACACCATATATTTT	CASSAPTGGNTIYF
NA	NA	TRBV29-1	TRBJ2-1	TGCAGCGTCATAAGAACAGCTTCCTACAATGAGCAGTTCTTC	CSVIRTASYNEQFF
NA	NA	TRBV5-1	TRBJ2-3	TGCGCCAGCAGCTATACTATAAGCACAGATACGCAGTATTTT	CASSYTISTDTQYF
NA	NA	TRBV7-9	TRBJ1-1	TGTGCCAGCAGCTTATACGGGTGGAACACTGAAGCTTTCTTT	CASSLYGWNTEAFF
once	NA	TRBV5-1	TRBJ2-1	TGCGCCAGCAGCGTCGACGAGACTAGGGGTGAGCAGTTCTTC	CASSVDETRGEQFF
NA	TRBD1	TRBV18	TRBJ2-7	TGTGCCAGCTCACCTCGGGACAGGGAGGTGATCGAGCAGTACTTC	CASSPRDREVIEQYF
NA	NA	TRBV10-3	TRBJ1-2	TGTGCCATCAGTGAGGAGGGCGGATTCTATGGCTACACCTTC	CAISEEGGFYGYTF
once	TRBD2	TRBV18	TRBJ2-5	TGTGCCAGCTCACCTGGCGGGAGCCAAGAGACCCAGTACTTC	CASSPGGSQETQYF
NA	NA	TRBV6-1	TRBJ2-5	TGTGCCAGCAGGCCGTTCTCGGAGACCCAGTACTTC	CASRPFSETQYF
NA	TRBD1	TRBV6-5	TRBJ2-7	TGTGCCAGCAGTTACAGGGCCGGGACAGCAGCCTACGAGCAGTACTTC	CASSYRAGTAAYEQYF
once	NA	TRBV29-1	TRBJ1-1	TGCAGCATAGCCCAGGGAACTGAAGCTTTCTTT	CSIAQGTEAFF
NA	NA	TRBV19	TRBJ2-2	TGTGCCAGTAGTACCCAGTCCGGGGAGCTGTTTTTT	CASSTQSGELFF
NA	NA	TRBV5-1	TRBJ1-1	TGCGCCAGCAGCTTGGCCAGGCCACGGATGAACACTGAAGCTTTCTTT	CASSLARPRMNTEAFF
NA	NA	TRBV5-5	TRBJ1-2	TGTGCCAGCAGCTTGGGGGGGAACTATGGCTACACCTTC	CASSLGGNYGYTF
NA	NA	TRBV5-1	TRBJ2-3	TGCGCCAGCAGCTCATCACAGGAAGGGACAGATACGCAGTATTTT	CASSSSQEGTDTQYF
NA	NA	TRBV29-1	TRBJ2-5	TGCAGCGGCCAACAGGGTTGGGAGACCCAGTACTTC	CSGQQGWETQYF
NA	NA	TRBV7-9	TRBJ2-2	TGTGCCAGCAGCTACCCTCGGGGCAACACCGGGGAGCTGTTTTTT	CASSYPRGNTGELFF
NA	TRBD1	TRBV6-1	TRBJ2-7	TGTGCCAGCAGCCCGGACCCACAGGGGAAGGACGAGCAGTACTTC	CASSPDPQGKDEQYF
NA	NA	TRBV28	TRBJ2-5	TGTGCCAGCACGGGGCTTGGGCAAGAGACCCAGTACTTC	CASTGLGQETQYF
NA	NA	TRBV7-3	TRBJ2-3	TGTGCCAGCAGTCCCTTCGGGAGAGATACGCAGTATTTT	CASSPFGRDTQYF
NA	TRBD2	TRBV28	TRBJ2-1	TGTGCCAGCAGCCTCGGGGGACTAGAGGGTAATGAGCAGTTCTTC	CASSLGGLEGNEQFF
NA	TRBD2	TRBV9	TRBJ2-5	TGTGCCAGCAGCGTAGTTCCTAGCGGCCAAGAGACCCAGTACTTC	CASSVVPSGQETQYF
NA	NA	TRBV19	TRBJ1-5	TGTGCCAGTAGTATTTTGGACAACAATCAGCCCCAGCATTTT	CASSILDNNQPQHF
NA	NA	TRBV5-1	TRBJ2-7	TGCGCCAGCAGCTCAAGTCCCGCAGGGAACGACGAGCAGTACTTC	CASSSSPAGNDEQYF
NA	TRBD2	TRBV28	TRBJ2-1	TGTGCCAGCAGTACCCGGACTAGCCCAGTAGATGAGCAGTTCTTC	CASSTRTSPVDEQFF
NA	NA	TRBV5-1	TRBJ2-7	TGCGCCAGCAGCTTGACAAGAACAGGGTCCGGCTACGAGCAGTACTTC	CASSLTRTGSGYEQYF
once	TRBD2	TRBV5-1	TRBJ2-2	TGCGCCAGCACCCGGCTAGCGGGGTCCACCGGGGAGCTGTTTTTT	CASTRLAGSTGELFF
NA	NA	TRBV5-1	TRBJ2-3	TGCGCCAGCAGCTTGAGTGGGACAGATACGCAGTATTTT	CASSLSGTDTQYF
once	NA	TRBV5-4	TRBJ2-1	TGTGCCAGCAGCTTGGATGGTAGCGTAACGGGGAATGAGCAGTTCTTC	CASSLDGSVTGNEQFF
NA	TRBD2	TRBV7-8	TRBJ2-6	TGTGCCAGCAGCTTATGGGCGGTAGCGGGACGTACAAGCTCTGGGGCCAACGTCCTGACTTTC	CASSLWAVAGRTSSGANVLTF
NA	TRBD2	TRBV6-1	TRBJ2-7	TGTGCCAGCGGACGGACTAGCGGCTCCTCCTACGAGCAGTACTTC	CASGRTSGSSYEQYF
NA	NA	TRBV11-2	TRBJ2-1	TGTGCCAGCAGCCAAGGGGGTGAGCAGTTCTTC	CASSQGGEQFF
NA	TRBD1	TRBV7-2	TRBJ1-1	TGTGCCAGCAGCCACCGGGCAGGGGGGATGAACACTGAAGCTTTCTTT	CASSHRAGGMNTEAFF
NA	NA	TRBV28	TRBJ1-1	TGTGCCAGCACCTACGGAGATCGAGGCCATACTGAAGCTTTCTTT	CASTYGDRGHTEAFF
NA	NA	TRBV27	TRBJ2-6	TGTGCCAGCAGTCAACCCCCCCCGGGCCCCGGGGCCAACGTCCTGACTTTC	CASSQPPPGPGANVLTF
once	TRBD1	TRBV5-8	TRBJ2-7	TGTGCCAGCAGCCCCGGTGAGGACAGGGGGCACGGGGAGCAGTACTTC	CASSPGEDRGHGEQYF
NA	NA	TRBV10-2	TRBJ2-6	TGCGCCAGCTCCAGGGCCTCTGGGGCCAACGTCCTGACTTTC	CASSRASGANVLTF
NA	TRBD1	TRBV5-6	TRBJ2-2	TGTGCCAGCAGCCCCGGGACAGGGCGGACCGGGGAGCTGTTTTTT	CASSPGTGRTGELFF
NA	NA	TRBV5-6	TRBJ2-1	TGTGCCAGCAGCTGGGGCGACAATGAGCAGTTCTTC	CASSWGDNEQFF
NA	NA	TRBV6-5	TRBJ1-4	TGTGCCAGCAGCCCCACAACTAATGAAAAACTGTTTTTT	CASSPTTNEKLFF
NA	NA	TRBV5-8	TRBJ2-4	TGTGCCAGCAGCTTCTTCCTGAACAGGGCCACTTTTTTAGCCAAAAACATTCAGTACTTC	CASSFFLNRATFLAKNIQYF
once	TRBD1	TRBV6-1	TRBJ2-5	TGTGCCAGCAGTGAATGGGGGACAGGGGGTTCGTACCAAGAGACCCAGTACTTC	CASSEWGTGGSYQETQYF
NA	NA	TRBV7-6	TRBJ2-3	TGTGCCAGCAGCCCCCGGGCAGCGGGCTCCACAGATACGCAGTATTTT	CASSPRAAGSTDTQYF
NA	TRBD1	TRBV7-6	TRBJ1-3	TGTGCCAGCAGCCCCAGGACAGGGTATACTGGAAACACCATATATTTT	CASSPRTGYTGNTIYF
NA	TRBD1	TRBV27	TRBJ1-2	TGTGCCAGCAGTTTACGCCCGGGGACAGGGGAATCCTATGGCTACACCTTC	CASSLRPGTGESYGYTF
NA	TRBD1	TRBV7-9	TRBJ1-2	TGTGCCAGCAGCTTAGACCTGACAGGGATCTATGGCTACACCTTC	CASSLDLTGIYGYTF
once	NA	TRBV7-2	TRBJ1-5	TGTGCCAGCAGCTTAGTATCCAATCAGCCCCAGCATTTT	CASSLVSNQPQHF
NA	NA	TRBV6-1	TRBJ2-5	TGTGCCAGCAAGAGACTGAGAGAAGAGACCCAGTACTTC	CASKRLREETQYF
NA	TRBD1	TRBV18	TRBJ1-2	TGTGCCAGCTCACCGACGGACAGGGCGGACTATGGCTACACCTTC	CASSPTDRADYGYTF
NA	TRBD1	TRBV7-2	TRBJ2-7	TGTGCCAGCAGCTTAGAGGGGGCCGTGGAGCAGTACTTC	CASSLEGAVEQYF